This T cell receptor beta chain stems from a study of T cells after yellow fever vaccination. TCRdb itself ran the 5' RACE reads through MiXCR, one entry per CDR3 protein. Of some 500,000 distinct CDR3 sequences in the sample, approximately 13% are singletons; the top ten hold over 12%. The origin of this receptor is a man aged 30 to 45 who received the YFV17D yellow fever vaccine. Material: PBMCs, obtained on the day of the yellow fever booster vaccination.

Here the CDR3 DNA reads TGTGCCAGCACCACACAGGGTGGGTACGAGCAGTACTTC. This codes for CASTTQGGYEQYF. The gene calls are TRBV9 and TRBJ2-7; TRBD1 is a possible D gene (6 bases). Germline CDR1 SGDLS, CDR2 YYNGEE. This CDR3 region has 13 residues. V lost 6 bases and J lost 4, with 14 bases in between.